Listed below are T cell receptor beta chains from one sample, sequenced in a study of post-analysis software for immune sequencing data. Via MiXCR, TCRdb re-called the PCR reads, giving one row per CDR3 protein. The table records a few hundred thousand distinct CDR3 sequences, 34% of them present only once. The sequenced sample consisted of blood. Receptor source: a girl aged 2-17 years with multiple sclerosis. Each CDR3 is given with its conserved first and last residue. The order of the fields is clone size, D gene, V gene, J gene, CDR3 protein, CDR3 DNA. The D gene is left open where the match is weak. The listing skips clone size in some rows; elsewhere it reads once, few, many or a size class.

-,-,TRBV20-1,TRBJ2-3,CSAPGGRLTDTRYF,TGCAGTGCTCCCGGGGGCCGGCTCACAGATACGCGGTATTTT
many,-,TRBV6-5,TRBJ2-5,CASSYPGRDGETQYF,TGTGCCAGCAGTTACCCAGGGAGAGACGGAGAGACCCAGTACTTC
few,-,TRBV18,TRBJ2-6,CASSPPKGTGANVLTF,TGTGCCAGCTCACCACCAAAAGGTACCGGGGCCAACGTCCTGACTTTC
few,TRBD1,TRBV12-3/TRBV12-4,TRBJ1-2,CASSLAGGGYGYTF,TGTGCCAGCAGTTTGGCAGGGGGCGGCTATGGCTACACCTTC
-,-,TRBV19,TRBJ1-4,CAGSPPAAADLTNEKLFF,TGTGCCGGTAGCCCCCCCGCGGCAGCCGATTTAACTAATGAAAAACTGTTTTTT
few,-,TRBV7-6,TRBJ2-1,CASSLRGGYQSNEQFF,TGTGCCAGCAGCCTAAGGGGGGGGTATCAGTCAAATGAGCAGTTCTTC
few,-,TRBV7-8,TRBJ2-7,CASSLAGTYSYEQYF,TGTGCCAGCAGCTTAGCTGGGACATACTCCTACGAGCAGTACTTC
many,-,TRBV5-6,TRBJ2-6,CASSLTGANVLTF,TGTGCCAGCAGCCTAACTGGGGCCAACGTCCTGACTTTC
-,-,TRBV10-2,TRBJ1-5,CASSEWEGMPNQPQHF,TGCGCCAGCAGTGAGTGGGAGGGAATGCCTAATCAGCCCCAGCATTTT
few,TRBD1,TRBV20-1,TRBJ1-2,CSARSTGIYGYTF,TGCAGTGCTAGGTCGACAGGGATCTATGGCTACACCTTC
few,-,TRBV6-1,TRBJ2-3,CASGLTGSTRQYF,TGTGCCAGCGGACTGACAGGTTCGACCCGACAGTATTTT
few,TRBD2,TRBV7-3,TRBJ2-1,CASSARLAGALAEQFF,TGTGCCAGCAGCGCTAGACTAGCGGGGGCCCTTGCTGAGCAGTTCTTC
-,TRBD2,TRBV25-1,TRBJ2-4,CASSESGGPYKNIQYF,TGTGCCAGCAGTGAATCGGGGGGGCCATACAAAAACATTCAGTACTTC
-,-,TRBV24-1,TRBJ2-3,CATSDTTGRGTDTQYF,TGTGCCACCAGTGACACAACAGGGCGAGGAACAGATACGCAGTATTTT
-,-,TRBV14,TRBJ1-4,CASSQDHGANEKLFF,TGTGCCAGCAGCCAAGATCACGGGGCGAATGAAAAACTGTTTTTT
-,-,TRBV6-6,TRBJ1-1,CASSSWLGEGNTEAFF,TGTGCCAGCAGTTCCTGGTTAGGGGAGGGGAACACTGAAGCTTTCTTT
-,-,TRBV12-3/TRBV12-4,TRBJ1-2,CASSLMVGSNYGYTF,TGTGCCAGCAGTTTAATGGTTGGCAGTAACTATGGCTACACCTTC
many,-,TRBV7-2,TRBJ1-2,CASSKPPGRYGYTF,TGTGCCAGCAGCAAACCTCCCGGGCGCTATGGCTACACCTTC
few,-,TRBV20-1,TRBJ1-2,CSAPDSRYGYTF,TGCAGTGCTCCGGACAGCCGGTATGGCTACACCTTC
-,TRBD2,TRBV20-1,TRBJ2-7,CSARLAATTYEQYF,TGCAGTGCTAGACTAGCGGCGACAACCTACGAGCAGTACTTC
-,-,TRBV20-1,TRBJ2-7,CSARTTDDHSSSYEQYF,TGCAGTGCTAGAACTACAGACGATCACAGTTCCTCCTACGAGCAGTACTTC
-,-,TRBV5-6,TRBJ2-1,CASTGGHNEQFF,TGTGCCAGCACCGGGGGCCACAATGAGCAGTTCTTC
-,-,TRBV20-1,TRBJ1-6,CSARRTQGTAYNSPLHF,TGCAGTGCTAGACGGACCCAGGGAACCGCCTATAATTCACCCCTCCACTTT
few,-,TRBV20-1,TRBJ2-5,CSAPRNALPQETQYF,TGCAGTGCTCCTCGGAACGCCCTTCCTCAAGAGACCCAGTACTTC
-,-,TRBV12-3/TRBV12-4,TRBJ2-7,CASSLGGGSYNEQYF,TGTGCCAGCAGTTTGGGGGGTGGCTCCTACAATGAGCAGTACTTC
-,-,TRBV20-1,TRBJ1-6,CSARDEVRSSYNSPLHF,TGCAGTGCTAGAGATGAAGTAAGAAGCTCCTATAATTCACCCCTCCACTTT
few,-,TRBV28,TRBJ2-7,CASSPPGRFYEQYF,TGTGCCAGCAGTCCACCGGGACGGTTCTACGAGCAGTACTTC
-,TRBD2,TRBV7-2,TRBJ2-2,CASSLATSGNTGERFF,TGTGCCAGCAGCTTAGCGACTAGCGGGAACACCGGGGAGCGGTTTTTT
-,-,TRBV7-9,TRBJ2-3,CASSPRTQGTDTQYF,TGTGCCAGCAGCCCCCGTACCCAGGGCACAGATACGCAGTATTTT
few,TRBD2,TRBV20-1,TRBJ2-1,CSARARGGYNEQFF,TGCAGTGCTAGAGCGCGGGGGGGCTACAATGAGCAGTTCTTC
-,-,TRBV7-2,TRBJ2-1,CASNLVPGWNEQFF,TGTGCCAGCAACTTAGTTCCAGGGTGGAATGAGCAGTTCTTC
-,-,TRBV3-1,TRBJ2-7,CASSRGTSEQYF,TGTGCCAGCAGCAGGGGGACATCCGAGCAGTACTTC
-,-,TRBV14,TRBJ2-7,CARGDNPYEQYF,TGTGCCAGGGGGGACAACCCCTACGAGCAGTACTTC
-,TRBD1,TRBV4-2,TRBJ1-4,CASSQGQGRGSNEKLFF,TGTGCCAGCAGCCAAGGACAGGGGAGGGGGAGTAATGAAAAACTGTTTTTT
few,-,TRBV2,TRBJ2-1,CASSEQDFNEQFF,TGTGCCAGCAGTGAACAGGACTTCAATGAGCAGTTCTTC
-,TRBD2,TRBV20-1,TRBJ2-1,CSARAQRGAGGRPYNEQFF,TGCAGTGCTAGAGCCCAGAGAGGAGCGGGGGGCCGGCCCTACAATGAGCAGTTCTTC
-,-,TRBV14,TRBJ2-5,CASSQEDGETQYF,TGTGCCAGCAGCCAAGAGGATGGGGAGACCCAGTACTTC
-,-,TRBV12-3/TRBV12-4,TRBJ2-3,CASSRRVVGDAQYF,TGTGCCAGCAGTCGTAGAGTGGTAGGAGATGCGCAGTATTTC
many,-,TRBV20-1,TRBJ2-7,CSARSAGTYEQYF,TGCAGTGCTAGATCGGCAGGGACCTACGAGCAGTACTTC